This T cell receptor beta chain was obtained from a study of T-cell memory formation after mild COVID-19. Study-wide context: Among the donors, TCR clusters were largely specific to each donor. Broader study findings: There was a balanced CD4/CD8 profile in clones contracting day 15 to 85, and later expanders leaned CD4+.

The CDR3 is 16 residues long. J gave up 9 bases and V 1 base, and 8 bases lay outside the gene matches. Germline V lookup: CDR1 SGHVS, CDR2 FQNEAQ. Libraries for TCRalpha and TCRbeta carried sample barcodes and unique molecular identifiers via 5'RACE. TCRdb used MiXCR to reprocess the 5' RACE reads, holding one entry per CDR3 protein. This table has approximately 350,000 distinct CDR3 sequences, approximately 15% appearing once. As concerns this clonotype: Its antigen is as yet unknown.

The TCR comes from a man younger than 35 who had mild COVID-19 (a few samples of this study predate the infection). Cell type and time point are not known. The chain combines TRBV7-8 with TRBJ2-3; 12 nucleotides align to TRBD2. The material sequenced was PBMCs or a T cell subset sorted from them (not recorded which). The CDR3 reads CASSLVASGGAQTQYF. The CDR3 nucleotides read TGTGCCAGCAGCTTAGTGGCTAGCGGGGGGGCTCAGACGCAGTATTTT.